The entry that follows covers one T cell receptor beta chain sequence. Its matching antigen is unknown. The data belong to a study of cytomegalovirus exposure and HLA in healthy donors. Overall study: In a previous analysis, 110 million or so unique TCR beta sequences were found from some 180 million T cells. Regarding the study as a whole: The study recorded over 150 TCR beta chains that were cytomegalovirus-associated. Reported results showed that the classifier diagnosed cytomegalovirus status with high specificity and sensitivity. Associated with HLA alleles at 0.05 false discovery rate in a later analysis were over 15,000 TCR beta sequences.

The PCR contained 60 Vbeta and 13 Jbeta primers. The protocol was immunoSEQ multiplex PCR, while the TCRdb copy is restricted to in-frame clones and leaves out a portion. The sample lists around 220,000 clones, about 80% occurring once. CDR1 is MNHEY and CDR2 is SVGAGI in the germline V gene. V lost 4 bases, J lost 11 bases, and 20 bases lay in between. The CDR3 consists of 14 residues. This sequence originates from a man aged 18 to 29 in good health and CMV-seronegative. Source material: PBMCs. The chain recombines TRBV6-5 with TRBJ2-5, with a tentative D call TRBD2 (5 bases). The CDR3 bases are TGTGCCAGCAGTTCCCGAGCGACCCGGTGGGAGCAGTACTTC. Encoded protein: CASSSRATRWEQYF.